Each of the 5 T cell receptor beta chains below was sequenced from the same sample in a study of T cell responses to AZD1222 COVID-19 vaccine. Assay: immunoSEQ multiplex PCR; the TCRdb copy retains only in-frame clones and omits some. The sample consists of some 100,000 clones, 86% of them appearing once. Sample: peripheral blood, taken on day 0 of AZD1222 vaccination. The receptor source for this set is an adult in good health.

This clone was seen a handful of times. Other DNA sequences in the same sample also yield this CDR3. The V call is TRBV27, the J call TRBJ2-5, with 7 bases matching TRBD1. Germline V CDR1 and CDR2: MNHEY, SMNVEV (reference sequence). This CDR3 contains 15 residues. Germline trimming cut 0 bases from V and 1 base from J; bases unmatched to any gene: 2. In nucleotides, the CDR3 is TGTGCCAGCAGTTTATCCGGACAGGCCCAAGAGACCCAGTACTTC. This codes for CASSLSGQAQETQYF.

In its sample, this clone was seen once. The rearrangement uses TRBV4-3 and TRBJ2-2; D uncertain. Germline V lookup: CDR1 LGHNA, CDR2 YSLEER. The CDR3 has 14 residues. Between the trimmed V and J ends, which lost 0 bases and 5 bases, there was a span of 7 bases. The CDR3 loop reads CASSQDRLTGELFF. The CDR3 DNA follows: TGCGCCAGCAGCCAAGATCGGTTAACCGGGGAGCTGTTTTTT.

The chain has TRBV3-1 (or the pseudogene TRBV3-2) and TRBJ1-1; 8 nucleotides line up with TRBD1. V lost 0 bases, J lost 4 bases, and 7 bases stayed unmatched. Germline CDR1 and CDR2: LGHDT and YNNKEL (reference sequence). This CDR3 is 16 amino acids long. Here the CDR3 reads CASSQDPDRAVTEAFF. The CDR3 nucleotides are TGTGCCAGCAGCCAAGATCCGGACAGGGCTGTCACTGAAGCTTTCTTT.

This chain links TRBV5-1 with TRBJ1-2, with D maybe TRBD1 (5 bases). CDR1 is SGHRS, CDR2 YFSETQ, per germline. The CDR3 length is 14 residues. Trimming removed 4 bases at V and 6 bases at J, with 16 bases between. The CDR3 reads CASSPQGPEHGYTF. CDR3 sequence (DNA): TGCGCCAGCAGCCCCCAGGGACCCGAGCATGGCTACACCTTC.

This chain links TRBV24-1 with TRBJ1-1; unclear D gene. Trimming took 1 base from V and 4 from J, leaving 6 bases between them. CDR1 KGHDR and CDR2 SFDVKD come from the germline V gene. The CDR3 is 13 residues long. In nucleotides, the CDR3 is TGTGCCACCAGTGATTTACGGAGCACTGAAGCTTTCTTT. Its protein is CATSDLRSTEAFF.